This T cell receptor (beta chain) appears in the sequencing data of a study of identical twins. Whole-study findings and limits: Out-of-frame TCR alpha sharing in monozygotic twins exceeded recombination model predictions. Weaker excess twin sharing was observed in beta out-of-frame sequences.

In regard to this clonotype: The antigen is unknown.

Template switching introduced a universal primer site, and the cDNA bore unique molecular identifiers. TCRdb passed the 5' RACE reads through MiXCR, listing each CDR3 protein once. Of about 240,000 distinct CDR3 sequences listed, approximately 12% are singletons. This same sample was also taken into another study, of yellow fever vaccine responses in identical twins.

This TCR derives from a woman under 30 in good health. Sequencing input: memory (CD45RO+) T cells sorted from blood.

The CDR3 sequence is CASSVGSGQDTQYF. The CDR3 DNA follows: TGTGCCAGCAGTGTCGGTTCAGGGCAAGATACGCAGTATTTT. This chain joins TRBV6-4 and TRBJ2-3, with D maybe TRBD1 (5 bases). The CDR3 is 14 amino acids. Germline assignment: CDR1 MRHNA and CDR2 SNTAGT. V lost 4 bases and J 5 bases, leaving 13 bases between the germline ends.